Listed below are T cell receptor beta chains from one sample, sequenced in a study of glioma-infiltrating T cells after dendritic cell vaccination. TCRdb's copy holds only in-frame clones and misses some; the assay was immunoSEQ multiplex PCR. The sample includes roughly 100,000 clones, more than 80% seen only once; the top ten take 10% to 15%. The sequences come from blood, collected before dendritic cell vaccination. These receptors were taken from a human donor with glioblastoma. The CDR3 runs from the conserved cysteine through the conserved F or W. A D gene is named only where the DNA matches it firmly. A row's size may be missing; if present it is once, few, many or a size class.

d_call j_call v_call clone_size cdr3_aa cdr3_nt
. TRBJ2-3 TRBV7-9 . CASSVSPRGDTQYF TGTGCCAGCAGCGTCTCACCAAGGGGGGATACGCAGTATTTT
TRBD2 TRBJ2-7 TRBV4-1 . CASSRLAGVTSYEQYF TGCGCCAGCAGCCGACTAGCGGGGGTTACCTCCTACGAGCAGTACTTC
. TRBJ1-2 TRBV18 . CASSPGQGIIYGYTF TGTGCCAGCTCACCAGGTCAGGGTATAATCTATGGCTACACCTTC
. TRBJ1-4 TRBV10-3 . CAISESVRSYEKLFF TGTGCCATCAGTGAGAGTGTCAGATCGTATGAAAAACTGTTTTTT
. TRBJ2-5 TRBV28 . CASSADSRETQYF TGTGCCAGCAGTGCGGACAGCCGGGAGACCCAGTACTTC
TRBD1 TRBJ1-5 TRBV2 . CASGRQGVNQPQHF TGTGCCAGCGGGAGACAGGGCGTTAATCAGCCCCAGCATTTT
TRBD2 TRBJ2-3 TRBV11-3 . CASSLEGGGADTQYF TGTGCCAGCAGCTTAGAAGGCGGGGGGGCAGATACGCAGTATTTT
. TRBJ1-1 TRBV7-9 . CASSFDWRNEAFF TGTGCCAGCAGCTTCGATTGGCGGAATGAAGCTTTCTTT
. TRBJ2-1 TRBV5-1 . CASRTVRTKYNEQFF TGCGCCAGCAGGACGGTCAGAACTAAGTACAATGAGCAGTTCTTC
TRBD2 TRBJ2-1 TRBV19 . CASSIGTRRNEQFF TGTGCCAGTAGTATCGGGACTAGGCGAAATGAGCAGTTCTTC
TRBD1 TRBJ2-7 TRBV5-1 . CASSPQGQGVYEQYF TGCGCCAGCAGCCCCCAGGGACAGGGGGTGTACGAGCAGTACTTC
TRBD2 TRBJ2-7 TRBV6-5 . CASSSGLAGGLEQYF TGTGCCAGCAGCTCCGGACTAGCGGGGGGGCTCGAGCAGTACTTC
TRBD2 TRBJ2-1 TRBV27 . CASSRGGRIVEQFF TGTGCCAGCAGCCGCGGGGGGCGAATAGTTGAGCAGTTCTTC
TRBD1 TRBJ2-5 TRBV5-4 . CASSSDRDETQYF TGTGCCAGCAGTTCGGACAGGGACGAGACCCAGTACTTC
. TRBJ1-1 TRBV28 few CASSPYRVRAEAFF TGTGCCAGCAGTCCTTACAGGGTTCGGGCTGAAGCTTTCTTT
TRBD1 TRBJ1-2 TRBV4-1 . CASSLSRGANYGYTF TGCGCCAGCAGCCTCTCCAGGGGGGCTAACTATGGCTACACCTTC
. TRBJ2-2 TRBV11-3 . CASSLDWQAGGTGELFF TGTGCCAGCAGCTTAGATTGGCAGGCTGGGGGGACCGGGGAGCTGTTTTTT
TRBD1 TRBJ1-1 TRBV18 . CASSSGQGVNTEAFF TGTGCCAGCTCATCGGGACAGGGGGTGAACACTGAAGCTTTCTTT
. TRBJ1-1 TRBV7-6 . CASSLGTQGMNTEAFF TGTGCCAGCAGCTTAGGAACCCAGGGGATGAACACTGAAGCTTTCTTT
. TRBJ1-3 TRBV5-1 . CASSLRGTGTGNTIYF TGCGCCAGCAGCTTAAGGGGAACAGGGACTGGAAACACCATATATTTT
. TRBJ2-5 TRBV2 . CASSTALGAFQETQYF TGTGCCAGCAGTACAGCCTTGGGGGCCTTCCAAGAGACCCAGTACTTC
TRBD1 TRBJ2-7 TRBV7-2 . CASSLVAGGTYEQYF TGTGCCAGCAGCTTAGTGGCAGGGGGAACCTACGAGCAGTACTTC
TRBD1 TRBJ2-7 TRBV6-5 . CASSRTGFHEQYF TGTGCCAGCAGTCGGACAGGGTTCCACGAGCAGTACTTC
. TRBJ1-4 TRBV2 few CATDRGNEKLFF TGTGCCACTGATAGGGGGAATGAAAAACTGTTTTTT
TRBD2 TRBJ2-5 TRBV7-9 . CASSYTSGVPQETQYF TGTGCCAGCAGCTATACTAGCGGGGTACCTCAAGAGACCCAGTACTTC
TRBD1 TRBJ1-2 TRBV30 . CAWRRGGAIYGCTF TGTGCCTGGAGGAGAGGGGGCGCAATCTATGGCTGCACCTTC
. TRBJ1-2 TRBV14 . CASSPAGALHYGYTF TGTGCCAGCAGCCCAGCGGGCGCTTTACACTATGGCTACACCTTC
. TRBJ2-5 TRBV4-2 . CASSQDQRRGQRYF TGTGCCAGCAGCCAAGATCAACGGCGGGGCCAAAGGTACTTC
TRBD2 TRBJ2-7 TRBV28 . CASSLGLAGGQYEQYF TGTGCCAGCAGTTTGGGACTAGCGGGGGGGCAATACGAGCAGTACTTC
TRBD1 TRBJ1-1 TRBV29-1 . CSATGTGPTEAFF TGCAGCGCAACCGGGACAGGTCCGACTGAAGCTTTCTTT
. TRBJ2-5 TRBV5-1 once CASSPSGWAETQYF TGCGCCAGCAGCCCCAGCGGGTGGGCGGAGACCCAGTACTTC
TRBD1 TRBJ1-2 TRBV25-1 . CASSPRPGQGEEGYTF TGTGCCAGCAGTCCAAGACCGGGACAGGGGGAGGAAGGCTACACCTTC
. TRBJ2-3 TRBV11-3 . CASSTTGGSQYF TGTGCCAGCAGCACGACCGGAGGATCGCAGTATTTT
TRBD1 TRBJ1-2 TRBV7-9 . CASSLLGQGVGYTF TGTGCCAGCAGCCTACTGGGACAGGGGGTTGGCTACACCTTC
TRBD1 TRBJ2-3 TRBV9 once CASRKGQGTDTQYF TGTGCCAGCAGGAAGGGACAGGGCACAGATACGCAGTATTTT
TRBD2 TRBJ2-7 TRBV29-1 . CSTEGPSGGARDEQYF TGCAGCACCGAAGGGCCTAGCGGGGGGGCCCGGGACGAGCAGTACTTC
TRBD2 TRBJ2-5 TRBV7-3 . CASSLNGGGQETQYF TGTGCCAGCAGCTTAAATGGCGGGGGACAAGAGACCCAGTACTTC
TRBD1 TRBJ1-4 TRBV30 . CAWSVGTGDEKLFF TGTGCCTGGAGTGTAGGGACAGGGGATGAAAAACTGTTTTTT
TRBD1 TRBJ1-6 TRBV4-1 . CASSYGTGENNSPLHF TGCGCCAGCAGCTACGGGACAGGGGAAAATAATTCACCCCTCCACTTT
. TRBJ2-3 TRBV15 . CATSRVSAGSTDTQYF TGTGCCACCAGCAGAGTATCCGCGGGAAGCACAGATACGCAGTATTTT
. TRBJ1-4 TRBV11-3 once CASSLSAGNEKLFF TGTGCCAGCAGCTTATCCGCAGGGAACGAAAAACTGTTTTTT
. TRBJ2-5 TRBV5-4 . CASSLRTAQETQYF TGTGCCAGCAGCTTGCGGACTGCCCAAGAGACCCAGTACTTC
TRBD1 TRBJ2-3 TRBV15 . CATSRDQGQGYTDTQYF TGTGCCACCAGCAGAGATCAGGGACAGGGGTACACAGATACGCAGTATTTT
. TRBJ2-7 TRBV19 . CASSIVGSNRDYEQYF TGTGCCAGTAGTATAGTTGGGAGCAACAGGGACTACGAGCAGTACTTC
. TRBJ1-3 TRBV27 . CASSSSPPRASVSGNTIYF TGTGCCAGCAGCTCGTCGCCTCCCAGGGCTAGTGTCTCTGGAAACACCATATATTTT
TRBD1 TRBJ1-1 TRBV5-1 once CASSLQGAQDTEAFF TGCGCCAGCAGCTTACAGGGGGCCCAGGACACTGAAGCTTTCTTT
. TRBJ2-5 TRBV6-1 . CASSDYRGGLYETQYF TGTGCCAGCAGTGATTACAGGGGGGGCCTTTATGAGACCCAGTACTTC
TRBD2 TRBJ2-1 TRBV7-9 . CASLTGGNYNEQFF TGTGCCAGCCTAACGGGAGGAAACTACAATGAGCAGTTCTTC
TRBD1 TRBJ2-6 TRBV29-1 . CSVAVRGPIYGANVLTF TGCAGCGTTGCCGTCAGGGGGCCAATCTATGGGGCCAACGTCCTGACTTTC
. TRBJ1-1 TRBV19 . CASRIQGSTEAFF TGTGCCAGTAGAATTCAGGGGAGCACTGAAGCTTTCTTT
TRBD1 TRBJ2-7 TRBV5-1 . CASSRTDRVSYEQYF TGCGCCAGCAGCCGGACGGACAGGGTGTCCTACGAGCAGTACTTC
. TRBJ1-2 TRBV6-1 few CASSGLVRGNNYGYTF TGTGCCAGCAGTGGACTTGTTCGGGGGAATAACTATGGCTACACCTTC
. TRBJ2-5 TRBV7-7 few CASRPPTKETQYF TGTGCTAGCAGACCGCCAACAAAAGAGACCCAGTACTTC
. TRBJ2-1 TRBV10-3 . CAISERGTDNEQFF TGTGCCATCAGTGAGCGGGGGACAGACAATGAGCAGTTCTTC